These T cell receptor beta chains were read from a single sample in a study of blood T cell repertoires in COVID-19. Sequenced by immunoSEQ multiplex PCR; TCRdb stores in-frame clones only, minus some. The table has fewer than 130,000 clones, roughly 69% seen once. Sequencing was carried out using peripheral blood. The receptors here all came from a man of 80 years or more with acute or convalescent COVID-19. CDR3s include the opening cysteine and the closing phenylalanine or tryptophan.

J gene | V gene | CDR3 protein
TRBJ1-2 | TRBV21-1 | CASSKVYRGADYGYTF
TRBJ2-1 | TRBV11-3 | CASSLDGAGSYNEQFF
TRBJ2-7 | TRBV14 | CASSQGAGAVRGALEQYF
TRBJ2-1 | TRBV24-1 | CATSDPGQASNEQFF
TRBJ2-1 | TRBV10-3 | CAHQGGPSYNEQFF
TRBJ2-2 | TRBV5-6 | CASSPLAGGRTGELFF
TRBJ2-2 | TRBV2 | CASSGREAGELFF
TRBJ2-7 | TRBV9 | CASSVAAREDEQYF
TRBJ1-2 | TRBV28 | CASSYFGTVYGYTF
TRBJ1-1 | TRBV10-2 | CASSDLARDTEAFF
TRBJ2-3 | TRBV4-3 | CASSQVRDNTDTQYF
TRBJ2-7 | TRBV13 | CASSLRGTSSYEQYF
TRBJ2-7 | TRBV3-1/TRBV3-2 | CASSPGLAGVEQYF
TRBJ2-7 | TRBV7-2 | CASSLDGSTVREQYF
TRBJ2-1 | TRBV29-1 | CSVGTLAGATFF
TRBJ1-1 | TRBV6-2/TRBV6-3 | CASSSTLEAFF
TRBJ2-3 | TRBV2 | CSDQGESTDTQYF
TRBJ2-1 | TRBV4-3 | CASSQDGLGGEQFF
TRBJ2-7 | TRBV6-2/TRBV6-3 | CASSRHYEQYF
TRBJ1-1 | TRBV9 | CASSLTPNTEAFF
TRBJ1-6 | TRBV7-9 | CASARGYNSPLHF
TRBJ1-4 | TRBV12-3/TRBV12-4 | CASSLNEKLFF
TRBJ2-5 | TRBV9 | CASSVVKGTESWKTQYF
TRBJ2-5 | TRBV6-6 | CASSISGTQYF
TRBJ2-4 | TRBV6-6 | CATEGQAKNIQYF
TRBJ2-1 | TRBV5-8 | CASSIKTGGLYNEQFF
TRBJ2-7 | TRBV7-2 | CASSTYYEQYF
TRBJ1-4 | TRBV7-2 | CASSLEAGSGLLFF
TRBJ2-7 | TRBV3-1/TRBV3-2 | CASSQELATLPEQYF
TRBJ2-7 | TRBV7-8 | CASSKSLAGARGSYEQYF
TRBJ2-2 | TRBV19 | CASSMDRVSGELFF
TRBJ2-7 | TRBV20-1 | CSASAGREQYF
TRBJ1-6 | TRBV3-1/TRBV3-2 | CASLWTGGRLSPLHF
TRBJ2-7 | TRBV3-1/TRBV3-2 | CASSESGRGHEQYF
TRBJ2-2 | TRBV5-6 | CASSLGLAGTRTGELFF
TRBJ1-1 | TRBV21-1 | CASSIDEGVEAFF
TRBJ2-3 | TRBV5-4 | CASSLAAGSTDTQYF
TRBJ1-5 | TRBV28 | CASSPRGLGQPQHF
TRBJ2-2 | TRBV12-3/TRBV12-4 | CASRTDRVRELFF
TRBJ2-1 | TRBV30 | CAWAIASLRAQFF
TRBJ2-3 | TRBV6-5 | CASSRVDTQYF
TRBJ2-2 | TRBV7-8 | CASSWTSGSTAGELFF
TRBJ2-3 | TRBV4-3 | CASSQGLAGVRTQYF
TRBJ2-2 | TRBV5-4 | CASSESPPSGELFF
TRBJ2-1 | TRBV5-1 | CASSLQGPYNEQFF
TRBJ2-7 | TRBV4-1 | CASSLTLPTLEQYF